Reported below is one T cell receptor beta chain. This sample was taken from a study of Graves' ophthalmopathy and Graves' hyperthyroidism. Trimming stripped 1 base from V and 5 bases from J, with 17 bases between. The CDR3 totals 15 residues. The germline V gene has CDR1 DFQATT and CDR2 SNEGSKA (reference sequence). RNA transcripts served as template for amplifying TCR beta CDR3 sequences. HTBI-primed first-round RT-PCR preceded second-round multiplex PCR. Each CDR3 protein is one row after TCRdb ran MiXCR on the multiplex PCR reads. The data hold 650,000 to 900,000 distinct CDR3 sequences, with 40% observed a single time.

The sample comprised peripheral blood. This clonotype was sampled from an adult man with Graves' ophthalmopathy. V and J are TRBV20-1 and TRBJ1-1; maybe TRBD1 (6 bases). CDR3 sequence (DNA): TGCAGTGCTAGAGGTGGCTCAGGGGCCGCGACTGAAGCTTTCTTT. Translated, it gives CSARGGSGAATEAFF.